This T cell receptor (beta chain) was identified during a study of shared clonotypes between healthy human individuals. This CDR3 comprises 14 residues. CDR1 is SEHNR and CDR2 is FQNEAQ in the germline V gene (reference sequence). V was clipped by 6 bases and J by 5 bases, with 17 bases between them. The repertoire was sequenced with immunoSEQ multiplex PCR; TCRdb's copy has only in-frame clones and lacks some. The sample consists of hundreds of thousands of clones, about 95% of them appearing once. Naivety among CD8 cells was defined by CD45RO negativity and positive CCR7 selection, thereby excluding terminally differentiated effector memory CD45RA+ cells.

V usage is TRBV7-9 and J usage is TRBJ2-7; D gene uncertain. Material for sequencing was naive CD8+ T cells sorted from blood. This TCR was sampled from a woman younger than 45 in good health. The CDR3 DNA is TGTGCCAGCAGTCGGGCTGAGCATGGAAACGAGCAGTACTTC. Its translation is CASSRAEHGNEQYF.